This TCR beta chain appears in the sequencing data of a study of metastatic and nonmetastatic thyroid tumors. Study summary: Across blood and tumor or nodule tissue, repertoires from malignant and benign thyroid patients were compared with one another.

Comment on this clone: The antigen is unknown.

Overall study findings and caveats: Relative to benign nodules, malignant thyroid tumors were reportedly characterized by significantly elevated TCR beta diversity in blood and tumor.

Germline V CDR1 and CDR2: MDHEN, SYDVKM. The CDR3 consists of 15 residues. Trimming removed 7 bases from V and 3 bases from J, with 19 bases in between. How the authors handled the data: In papillary thyroid cancer, a distant-metastasis classifier was built using CDR3 differences across clinicopathological groups. TCRdb called clones again from the PCR reads with MiXCR. TCRdb, not the authors, supplied the V and J calls. The table lists about 26,000 clones, around 14% of them singletons, with more than 3% in the top ten. All patients reached thyroid surgery having received no treatment beforehand. The V call is TRBV28, the J call TRBJ2-7; D unclear. Input material: blood. The source of this sequence is a female donor with papillary thyroid cancer or a benign thyroid nodule (not recorded which). Some clones in this sample may be carry-over from other donors' samples. CDR3 loop: CASTGPVHGHYEQYF. The CDR3 DNA sequence: TGTGCCAGCACCGGTCCGGTACATGGCCACTACGAGCAGTACTTC.